A selection of T cell receptor beta chains follows, all from one sample in a study of T cell responses to AZD1222 COVID-19 vaccine. TCRdb keeps only in-frame clones here, not all; method: immunoSEQ multiplex PCR. The sample lists approximately 150,000 clones, around 91% occurring once. Here the sequenced sample was peripheral blood, taken on day 0 of AZD1222 vaccination. The receptors were sampled from an adult in good health. Both conserved end residues are part of each CDR3. A D gene is named only where the DNA matches it firmly. Clone size is not always given. Where it is, it says once, few, many or a class for expanded clones.

abundance	v_gene	j_gene	d_gene	CDR3nt	CDR3aa
NA	TRBV5-1	TRBJ2-7	TRBD1	TGCGCCAGCAGCTTCTCGGCCGGGACAGGGGGCTCCTACGAGCAGTACTTC	CASSFSAGTGGSYEQYF
NA	TRBV27	TRBJ1-1	NA	TGTGCCAGCAGTTTTTCAGCTCCGAACACTGAAGCTTTCTTT	CASSFSAPNTEAFF
NA	TRBV28	TRBJ2-1	TRBD2	TGTGCCAGCAGTTTGGGGACTAGCGGGAGCAATGAGCAGTTCTTC	CASSLGTSGSNEQFF
NA	TRBV7-8	TRBJ2-7	NA	TGTGCCAGCAGCTTAGAGACAGGATACGAGCAGTACTTC	CASSLETGYEQYF
few	TRBV4-1	TRBJ2-2	TRBD2	TGCGCCAGCAGAGGTAGCGGGAGTTACACCGGGGAGCTGTTTTTT	CASRGSGSYTGELFF
NA	TRBV28	TRBJ1-1	NA	TGTGCCAGCAGTTTCCCAGGCACTGAAGCTTTCTTT	CASSFPGTEAFF
NA	TRBV25-1	TRBJ1-4	NA	TGTGCCAGCAGTGAATGGGGGAATGAAAAACTGTTTTTT	CASSEWGNEKLFF
NA	TRBV3-1/TRBV3-2	TRBJ1-5	TRBD1	TGTGCCAGCAGCCGCCGGACAGGACTTGATCAGCCCCAGCATTTT	CASSRRTGLDQPQHF
NA	TRBV5-5	TRBJ2-7	NA	TGTGCCAGCAGCATGCTGGGGGGAGGATACGAGCAGTACTTC	CASSMLGGGYEQYF
NA	TRBV12-3/TRBV12-4	TRBJ1-3	NA	TGTGCCAGCAGCACGGGGTACACCATATATTTT	CASSTGYTIYF
NA	TRBV7-9	TRBJ2-5	TRBD1	TGTGCCAGCAGCCCCCCCGGGACAGCGACCCAAGAGACCCAGTACTTC	CASSPPGTATQETQYF
NA	TRBV9	TRBJ2-2	NA	TGTGCCAGCAGCTCCGGAGGGACCGGGGAGCTGTTTTTT	CASSSGGTGELFF
few	TRBV11-3	TRBJ2-7	NA	TGTGCCAGCAGCCCCCAAGGGAAGGCCTACGAGCAGTACTTC	CASSPQGKAYEQYF
once	TRBV6-4	TRBJ1-6	NA	TGTGCCAGCAGTGACTCGAACAATTCACCCCTCCACTTT	CASSDSNNSPLHF
NA	TRBV4-1	TRBJ2-5	NA	TGCGCCAGCAGCCCAGAGGAATCCCCCCGAGAGACCCAGTACTTC	CASSPEESPRETQYF